The 12 T cell receptor beta chains below come from one sample, sequenced in a study of cytomegalovirus exposure and HLA in healthy donors. Vbeta (60) and Jbeta (13) primers were used in the PCR. The assay was immunoSEQ multiplex PCR, and TCRdb's table has in-frame clones only and misses some. This table holds about 140,000 clones, just under 90% found once. The material sequenced was PBMCs. The receptors were sampled from a woman in her 30s in good health and CMV-seronegative.

V and J are TRBV7-9 and TRBJ2-3, with a possible D match to TRBD1 (5 bases). Trimming stripped 1 base from V and 9 bases from J, with 11 bases between. CDR1 SEHNR and CDR2 FQNEAQ come from the germline V gene (reference sequence). The CDR3 consists of 13 residues. CDR3 in DNA: TGTGCCAGCAGCTTAGACCACCCAGGGACGCAGTATTTT. Amino acids: CASSLDHPGTQYF.

The V and J genes are TRBV29-1 and TRBJ1-2, with 10 bases aligning to TRBD1. V shed 6 bases and J 6 bases; nucleotides not matched to a gene: 16. Germline values: CDR1 SQVTM, CDR2 ANQGSEA. The length of the CDR3 is 16 residues. The CDR3, as DNA: TGCAGCGTCGCCCGTACACCGGGACAGGGGATACATGGCTACACCTTC. Translation gives CSVARTPGQGIHGYTF.

The sample holds one count of this clone. The rearrangement joins TRBV28 to TRBJ2-5, with 8 bases that match TRBD1. The end of the DNA is better explained by TRBJ2-7, so the J call may be wrong. This CDR3 has 15 amino acids. Germline V gene data show CDR1 as MDHEN and CDR2 as SYDVKM. CDR3 protein: CASRSGQGSPYEQYF. The CDR3 DNA reads as TGTGCCAGCAGATCCGGACAGGGAAGTCCCTACGAGCAGTACTTC.

The genes are TRBV15 and TRBJ2-7; perhaps TRBD2 as D (6 bases). The CDR3 totals 12 residues. Per germline, CDR1 LNHNV and CDR2 YYDKDF (reference sequence). In DNA, the CDR3 is TGTGCTCGCGGGGTCCGGTCGTACGAGCAGTACTTC. Amino acid sequence: CARGVRSYEQYF.

V gene TRBV15 combines with J gene TRBJ2-3; maybe TRBD2 (6 bases). This CDR3 has 14 residues. Trimming pared 1 base from V and 5 bases from J, leaving 10 bases between. Germline-derived CDR1 and CDR2 are LNHNV and YYDKDF (reference sequence). The CDR3 coding sequence is TGTGCCACCAGCAGAGGGGGGGTGAGAGATACGCAGTATTTT. This encodes CATSRGGVRDTQYF.

The chain carries TRBV2 and TRBJ2-3; 13 bases agree with TRBD2. CDR3 length: 19 amino acids. The V segment lost 4 bases and the J segment 0 bases; nucleotides outside the gene matches: 10. The V gene's germline CDR1 is SNHLY and CDR2 FYNNEI. The chain's CDR3 is CASSVTSGGAGGSTDTQYF. The CDR3 bases are TGTGCCAGCAGTGTTACTAGCGGGGGGGCGGGTGGGAGCACAGATACGCAGTATTTT.

Of note for this clone: This CDR3 is also generated by other DNA sequences in the sample. This chain connects TRBV9 to TRBJ1-2, with no clear D. Germline CDR1 and CDR2: SGDLS and YYNGEE. The CDR3 covers 13 residues. With 0 bases removed from V and 3 bases from J, the gap between germline ends came to 6 bases. CDR3 nucleotide sequence: TGTGCCAGCAGCGTAGGAGGAGACTATGGCTACACCTTC. Translated, it gives CASSVGGDYGYTF.

The CDR3: CSVERPGTSYNEQFF. CDR3 nucleotide sequence: TGCAGCGTTGAACGCCCCGGGACTAGCTACAATGAGCAGTTCTTC. This chain uses TRBV29-1 with TRBJ2-1; 8 bases align to TRBD2. CDR3 length: 15 amino acids. Per the germline V gene, CDR1 is SQVTM and CDR2 is ANQGSEA. J gave up 3 bases and V 2 bases, and 6 bases lay outside the gene matches.

This clone was recorded only once. The chain employs TRBV19 and TRBJ1-5; TRBD1 aligns across 7 bases. V was clipped by 7 bases and J by 4 bases; unmatched bases: 4. CDR1 and CDR2 (germline): LNHDA, SQIVND (reference sequence). The CDR3 runs 13 residues. The CDR3 reads CASTGDRNQPQHF. The CDR3 nucleotides read TGTGCCAGTACGGGGGACAGAAATCAGCCCCAGCATTTT.

This clone was picked up one time. The chain recombines TRBV5-7 with TRBJ2-7; weak D call: TRBD1 (6 bases). TRBV5-7 is placed among ORFs of uncertain function. Trimming removed 4 bases at V and 4 bases at J, with 18 bases between. The CDR3 runs 15 residues. CDR3 in DNA: TGTGCCAGCAGCCGACAGGAAGAGGGTCGGTACGAGCAGTACTTC. Translated, it gives CASSRQEEGRYEQYF.

The chain joins TRBV11-2 to TRBJ2-1; 12 bases fit TRBD2. Germline trimming cut 6 bases from V and 13 bases from J; bases unmatched to any gene: 16. CDR3 length: 16 amino acids. The germline V gene encodes CDR1 SGHAT and CDR2 FQNNGV. CDR3 loop: CASSSWASGGAPHQFF. The CDR3, as DNA: TGTGCCAGCAGTTCCTGGGCTAGCGGGGGGGCCCCGCATCAGTTCTTC.

The rearrangement links TRBV9 to TRBJ2-7; D gene uncertain. The V and J ends lost 0 bases and 2 bases respectively, with 9 bases between them. The CDR3 runs to 14 residues. Germline lookup yields CDR1 SGDLS and CDR2 YYNGEE. Here the CDR3 DNA reads TGTGCCAGCAGCGTAGCACCGGGTACCTACGAGCAGTACTTC. Encoded protein: CASSVAPGTYEQYF.